This section outlines one T cell receptor beta chain sequence together with its context. Its target is unknown. This sample is drawn from a study of radiotherapy plus CTLA-4 blockade in lung cancer. Trimming left V 3 bases short and J 3 bases short, with 9 bases between. The CDR3 is 14 amino acids. Per germline, CDR1 SNHLY and CDR2 FYNNEI. Libraries were prepared by immunoSEQ multiplex PCR; TCRdb keeps only in-frame clonotypes and omits some of them. This table holds approximately 75,000 clones, around four fifths found once. Whole-study results and caveats: Dynamics of early blood T cell clones, together with interferon-beta, were reportedly the best predictors of response.

The chain joins TRBV2 to TRBJ1-5; no clear D. This sequence originates from a human donor with non-small cell lung cancer who had a complete response to radiotherapy plus ipilimumab. The specimen comprised peripheral blood, sampled from a patient treated with radiotherapy plus ipilimumab. CDR3 loop: CASSEIWDNQPQHF. CDR3 nucleotides: TGTGCCAGCAGTGAGATTTGGGACAATCAGCCCCAGCATTTT.